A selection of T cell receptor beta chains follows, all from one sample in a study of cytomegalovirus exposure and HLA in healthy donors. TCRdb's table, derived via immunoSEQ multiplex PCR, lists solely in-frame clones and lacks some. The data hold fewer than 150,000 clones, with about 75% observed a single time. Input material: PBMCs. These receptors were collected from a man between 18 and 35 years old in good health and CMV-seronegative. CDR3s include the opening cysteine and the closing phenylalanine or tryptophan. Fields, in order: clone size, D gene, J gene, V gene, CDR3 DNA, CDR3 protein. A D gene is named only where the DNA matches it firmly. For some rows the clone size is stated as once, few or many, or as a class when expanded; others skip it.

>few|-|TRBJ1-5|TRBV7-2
TGTGCCAGCAGCCTACAGAAAAATCAGCCCCAGCATTTT
CASSLQKNQPQHF
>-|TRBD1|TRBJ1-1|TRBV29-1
TGCAGCGTTAGCCGATCGGGGGGACAGGGGCTTGAAGCTTTCTTT
CSVSRSGGQGLEAFF
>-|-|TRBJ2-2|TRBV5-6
TGTGCCAGCAGGCAGGGGAGAAACACCGGGGAGCTGTTTTTT
CASRQGRNTGELFF
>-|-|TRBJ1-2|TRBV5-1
TGCGCCAGCAGCTCTAGGGGAGGTGGCTACACCTTC
CASSSRGGGYTF
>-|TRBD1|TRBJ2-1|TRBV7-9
TGTGCCAGCAGCCCTACAGGGGCCCATAGAGATGAGCAGTTCTTC
CASSPTGAHRDEQFF
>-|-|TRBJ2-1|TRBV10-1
TGCGCCAGCAGTCCCCAGGGGCGCTCCCCCAATGAGCAGTTCTTC
CASSPQGRSPNEQFF
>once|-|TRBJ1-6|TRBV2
TGTGCCAGCAGTCCGCTACAGGGAGGGAATTCACCCCTCCACTTT
CASSPLQGGNSPLHF
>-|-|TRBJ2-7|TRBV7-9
TGTGCCAGCAGGGATAACAACGGGGCCTACGAGCAGTACTTC
CASRDNNGAYEQYF
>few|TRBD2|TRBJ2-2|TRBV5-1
TGCGCCAGCCGCATTAGCGGGGGCCCGGCCGGGGAGCTGTTTTTT
CASRISGGPAGELFF
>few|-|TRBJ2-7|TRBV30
TGTGCCTGGACTGCGACGGGGTACGAGCAGTACTTC
CAWTATGYEQYF
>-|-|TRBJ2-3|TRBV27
TGTGCCAGCAGTTTAGGTGCGGGAACCAGCACAGATACGCAGTATTTT
CASSLGAGTSTDTQYF
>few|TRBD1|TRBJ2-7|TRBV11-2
TGTGCCAGCAGCTTAGAAGATAACAGGGGCGGCTCCTACGAGCAGTACTTC
CASSLEDNRGGSYEQYF
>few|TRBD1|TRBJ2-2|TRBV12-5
TGTGCTAGTGGTTTTCTGCTCGAGGTGTCAGGGGGGAACACCGGGGAGCTGTTTTTT
CASGFLLEVSGGNTGELFF
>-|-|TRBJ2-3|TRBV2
TGTGCCAGCAGTGAATTTATAGGGGCCCCAGATACGCAGTATTTT
CASSEFIGAPDTQYF
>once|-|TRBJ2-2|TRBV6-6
TGTGCCAGCAGTCCGCTTATGACAGGGAACACCGGGGAGCTGTTTTTT
CASSPLMTGNTGELFF
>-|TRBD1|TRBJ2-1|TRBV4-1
TGCGCCAGCAGCCCGACAGGGGCAGCCTACAATGAGCAGTTCTTC
CASSPTGAAYNEQFF
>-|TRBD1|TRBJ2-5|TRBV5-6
TGTGCCAGCAGCTTGGATGCAGGGGGTTTTGGTGGGACCCAGTACTTC
CASSLDAGGFGGTQYF
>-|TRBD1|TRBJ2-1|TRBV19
TGTGCCAGTAGCCTGCGACAGGGGGCGATGAATGAGCAGTTCTTC
CASSLRQGAMNEQFF
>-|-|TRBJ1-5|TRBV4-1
TGCGCCAGCAGCCAAGCGGGTGCCCATCAGCCCCAGCATTTT
CASSQAGAHQPQHF